A single sample gave rise to the 26 T cell receptor beta chains below, sequenced in a study of OX40 agonist ivuxolimab in advanced cancers. Measured with immunoSEQ multiplex PCR; TCRdb has only the in-frame clones, and not every one. Of 20,000 to 25,000 clones detected, more than 80% appear once; the ten largest clones hold under 9%. Sequencing used CD4+ or CD8+ T cells sorted from blood, obtained in a trial of the OX40 agonist ivuxolimab. All receptors derive from an adult with an advanced solid tumor such as melanoma, head and neck, liver or kidney cancer.

The rearrangement uses TRBV9 and TRBJ2-6, with TRBD1 matching 9 bases. CDR3 length: 17 amino acids. V lost 4 bases and J lost 8; bases outside the gene matches: 13. The germline gives CDR1 SGDLS, CDR2 YYNGEE. The CDR3 spells CASSPEGGTGWTNVLTF. The CDR3 DNA is TGTGCCAGCAGCCCCGAGGGGGGGACAGGGTGGACCAACGTCCTGACTTTC.

V usage is TRBV6-5 and J usage is TRBJ2-3; the D call may be TRBD1 or TRBD2 (5 bases each). CDR3 length: 16 residues. V lost 2 bases to trimming and J lost 2 bases, with 14 bases between them. Germline values: CDR1 MNHEY, CDR2 SVGAGI. The CDR3 nucleotides are TGTGCCAGCAGTTACGAGGGTGGGGGATACACAGATACGCAGTATTTT. Translated, it gives CASSYEGGGYTDTQYF.

The V gene is TRBV28, the J gene TRBJ2-1; no definite D call. Germline assignment: CDR1 MDHEN and CDR2 SYDVKM. Trimming stripped 4 bases from V and 2 bases from J, with 0 bases between. The CDR3 runs 11 residues. The CDR3 loop is CASSSYNEQFF. The CDR3 DNA reads TGTGCCAGCAGTTCCTACAATGAGCAGTTCTTC. Variable domain in full (rest from reference TRBV28 and TRBJ2-1): DVKVTQSSRYLVKRTGEKVFLECVQDMDHENMFWYRQDPGLGLRLIYFSYDVKMKEKGDIPEGYSVSREKKERFSLILESASTNQTSMYLCASSSYNEQFFGPGTRLTVL.

This chain uses TRBV5-5 with TRBJ1-2, with D perhaps TRBD1 (5 bases). This CDR3 region has 11 residues. Trimming removed 7 bases from V and 5 bases from J, with 9 bases in between. The germline CDR1 and CDR2 sequences are SGHKS and YYEKEE (reference sequence). The CDR3 DNA reads as TGTGCCAGCGGGGCCGTTTATGGCTACACCTTC. Its translation: CASGAVYGYTF.

This chain uses TRBV7-8 with TRBJ2-2; a possible D gene is TRBD1 (5 bases). Germline V gene sequence: CDR1 SGHVS, CDR2 FQNEAQ. The CDR3 totals 13 residues. With 5 bases removed from V and 5 bases from J, the gap between germline ends came to 9 bases. The CDR3, as DNA: TGTGCCAGCAGCCGTGACAGTACCGGGGAGCTGTTTTTT. It specifies CASSRDSTGELFF.

The chain carries TRBV27 and TRBJ2-5; TRBD2 is a possible D gene (5 bases). With 3 bases removed from V and 5 bases from J, the gap between germline ends came to 10 bases. The CDR3 runs 13 residues. The V gene's germline CDR1 is MNHEY and CDR2 SMNVEV (reference sequence). CDR3 DNA: TGTGCCAGCAGTTTCGGGGTTTGGGAGACCCAGTACTTC. This encodes CASSFGVWETQYF.

The chain joins TRBV9 to TRBJ2-7; 9 positions agree with TRBD1. Germline CDR1 SGDLS, CDR2 YYNGEE. This CDR3 has 15 residues. V lost 4 bases and J lost 4; bases outside the gene matches: 9. The CDR3 nucleotides read TGTGCCAGCAGCCTTTATGACAGGGGGACATACGAGCAGTACTTC. Translated: CASSLYDRGTYEQYF.

This sequence joins TRBV6-1 and TRBJ2-1, with D maybe TRBD1 (5 bases). V dropped 7 bases and J dropped 0 bases, with 7 bases sitting between them. CDR1 and CDR2 from the germline V gene are MNHNS and SASEGT. The CDR3 consists of 13 residues. CDR3 loop: CASTDSSYNEQFF. CDR3 nucleotide sequence: TGTGCCAGCACCGACAGCTCCTACAATGAGCAGTTCTTC.

The chain joins TRBV28 to TRBJ2-7; TRBD2 matches at 8 bases. The CDR3 covers 13 residues. Germline loops: CDR1 MDHEN, CDR2 SYDVKM. V shed 8 bases and J 11 bases; nucleotides not matched to a gene: 14. CDR3 region: CASRQLTGTREYF. CDR3 coding DNA: TGTGCCAGCCGACAGCTTACCGGGACTAGGGAGTACTTC.

In this sample, this clone is medium-sized. Other nucleotide sequences from this sample produce the same CDR3. The J gene is TRBJ2-1, the V gene TRBV2, with 11 bases aligning to TRBD2. J gave up 9 bases and V 3 bases, and 13 bases lay outside the gene matches. This CDR3 has 17 residues. Germline CDR1 and CDR2: SNHLY and FYNNEI. CDR3 region: CASSDEGSGGAGAEQFF. Written as DNA, the CDR3 is TGTGCCAGCAGTGATGAAGGTAGCGGGGGGGCTGGGGCTGAGCAGTTCTTC.

V usage is TRBV29-1 and J usage is TRBJ2-5; TRBD2 matches at 10 bases. The CDR3 has 14 residues. Trimming removed 7 bases from V and 5 bases from J; junction bases left unmatched: 10. Per germline, CDR1 SQVTM and CDR2 ANQGSEA. CDR3 loop: CSAEERGGGETQYF. The CDR3 DNA is TGCAGCGCCGAGGAGCGGGGGGGCGGGGAGACCCAGTACTTC.

V and J are TRBV12-5 and TRBJ2-2; possibly TRBD1 for D (6 bases). The CDR3 has 16 residues. Per germline, CDR1 LGHNT and CDR2 FRNRAP. The V and J ends lost 4 bases and 4 bases respectively, with 16 bases between them. The chain's CDR3 is CASGSPDSMVTGELFF. The CDR3 DNA reads as TGTGCTAGTGGTTCACCGGACAGTATGGTCACCGGGGAGCTGTTTTTT.

This clone showed up just a few times. CDR3 in amino acids: CASSLGISGGAYTEAFF. In DNA form, the CDR3 reads TGTGCCAGTAGTTTGGGGATCTCAGGGGGCGCCTACACTGAAGCTTTCTTT. The chain is built from TRBV19 and TRBJ1-1, with 8 bases that match TRBD1. The CDR3 runs 17 residues. Germline-derived CDR1 and CDR2 are LNHDA and SQIVND (reference sequence). V lost 5 bases and J lost 3; bases outside the gene matches: 14.

The chain uses TRBV4-3 and TRBJ1-1; D may be TRBD1 (5 bases). The CDR3 is made up of 15 amino acids. The V and J ends lost 3 bases and 0 bases respectively, with 11 bases between them. CDR1 is LGHNA and CDR2 is YSLEER in the germline V gene. CDR3 protein: CASSQGGALNTEAFF. In DNA form, the CDR3 reads TGCGCCAGCAGCCAGGGCGGGGCATTGAACACTGAAGCTTTCTTT.

The chain recombines TRBV2 with TRBJ1-5; TRBD1 is a possible D gene (5 bases). Looked up from germline, CDR1 is SNHLY and CDR2 is FYNNEI. The CDR3 length is 20 residues. The V end was cut by 3 bases, the J end by 1 base, with 25 bases between. This CDR3 reads CASSDGSPEIWGESNQPQHF. CDR3 DNA sequence: TGTGCCAGCAGTGACGGCAGCCCTGAGATCTGGGGGGAAAGCAATCAGCCCCAGCATTTT. Supplemented by reference TRBV2 and TRBJ1-5, the full variable domain reads EPEVTQTPSHQVTQMGQEVILRCVPISNHLYFYWYRQILGQKVEFLVSFYNNEISEKSEIFDDQFSVERPDGSNFTLKIRSTKLEDSAMYFCASSDGSPEIWGESNQPQHFGDGTRLSIL.

This clone has just one count. This chain joins TRBV7-9 and TRBJ2-1, with 12 bases that match TRBD2. J gave up 7 bases and V 4 bases, and 5 bases lay outside the gene matches. The CDR3 has 15 amino acids. Per germline, CDR1 SEHNR and CDR2 FQNEAQ (reference sequence). DNA for the CDR3: TGTGCCAGCAGCTCCCGGACTAGCGGGGTGAATGAGCAGTTCTTC. This encodes CASSSRTSGVNEQFF. Using reference TRBV7-9 and TRBJ2-1 for the parts outside the CDR3, the full variable domain is DTGVSQNPRHKITKRGQNVTFRCDPISEHNRLYWYRQTLGQGPEFLTYFQNEAQLEKSRLLSDRFSAERPKGSFSTLEIQRTEQGDSAMYLCASSSRTSGVNEQFFGPGTRLTVL.

The chain employs TRBV7-3 and TRBJ2-3; D is tentatively TRBD1 or TRBD2 (6 bases each). V lost 0 bases and J lost 4, with 14 bases in between. CDR1 is SGHTA, CDR2 FQGTGA, per germline. CDR3 size: 16 residues. The chain's CDR3 is CASSLTGGFEADTQYF. In DNA, the CDR3 is TGTGCCAGCAGCTTAACAGGGGGGTTCGAGGCAGATACGCAGTATTTT.

CDR3 protein: CASSYTDSPVEQYF. DNA for the CDR3: TGTGCCAGCAGCTATACCGACAGCCCCGTCGAGCAGTACTTC. This chain uses TRBV9 with TRBJ2-7; a weak D match, TRBD1 (5 bases). Trimming cost V 4 bases and J 6 bases, with 17 bases left between them. The CDR3 extends over 14 amino acids. Per germline, CDR1 SGDLS and CDR2 YYNGEE.

The V gene is TRBV19, the J gene TRBJ1-5, with D tentatively TRBD1 (5 bases). This CDR3 region has 17 residues. Between the trimmed V and J ends, which lost 3 bases and 3 bases, there was a span of 18 bases. Germline CDR1 is LNHDA and CDR2 is SQIVND (reference sequence). The CDR3 reads CASSIAPGTRSNQPQHF. CDR3 DNA: TGTGCCAGTAGTATCGCCCCGGGGACCCGTTCCAATCAGCCCCAGCATTTT.

The rearrangement links TRBV15 to TRBJ2-2; D is perhaps TRBD2 (5 bases). V dropped 5 bases and J dropped 6 bases, with 19 bases sitting between them. The CDR3 totals 16 residues. CDR1 and CDR2 (germline): LNHNV, YYDKDF (reference sequence). The CDR3 here is CATSEKGGQSPGELFF. The CDR3 nucleotides read TGTGCCACCAGCGAGAAGGGCGGGCAAAGCCCCGGGGAGCTGTTTTTT.

The chain has TRBV9 and TRBJ1-1, with D perhaps matching TRBD1 (5 bases). The CDR3 has 16 residues. V gave up 1 base and J gave up 0 bases, with 13 bases separating them. Germline V lookup: CDR1 SGDLS, CDR2 YYNGEE. The CDR3 coding sequence is TGTGCCAGCAGCGTATCCCCCACAGGTATGAACACTGAAGCTTTCTTT. This encodes CASSVSPTGMNTEAFF.

This clone was observed a handful of times. This rearrangement joins TRBV6-1 to TRBJ1-6; tentative D call: TRBD1 (6 bases). The CDR3 runs to 14 residues. Per germline, CDR1 MNHNS and CDR2 SASEGT. Trimming removed 5 bases from V and 6 bases from J, with 11 bases in between. The CDR3 reads CASSTGYANSPLHF. The CDR3 DNA reads TGTGCCAGCAGTACAGGGTATGCTAATTCACCCCTCCACTTT.

The chain is built from TRBV18 and TRBJ2-2, with 8 bases fitting TRBD1. The J segment lost 0 bases and the V segment lost 6 bases, leaving 9 bases of the junction unmatched. Germline CDR1 reads KGHSH; CDR2 reads LQKENI. The CDR3 has 17 amino acids. CDR3 region: CASSTQDRVANTGELFF. Written as DNA, the CDR3 is TGTGCCAGCTCCACGCAGGACAGGGTAGCGAACACCGGGGAGCTGTTTTTT.

The chain recombines TRBV14 with TRBJ2-1, with D uncertain. The length of the CDR3 is 16 residues. Between the trimmed V and J ends, which lost 1 base and 0 bases, there was a span of 10 bases. Germline-derived CDR1 and CDR2 are SGHDN and FVKESK. The CDR3: CASSQAAASSYNEQFF. In DNA form, the CDR3 reads TGTGCCAGCAGCCAAGCTGCGGCAAGCTCCTACAATGAGCAGTTCTTC.

In DNA, the CDR3 is TGCAGTGCTAGTTTAATGTACGAGCAGTACTTC. This sequence encodes CSASLMYEQYF. J is TRBJ2-7 and V is TRBV20-1; D remains ambiguous. With 3 bases removed from V and 4 bases from J, the gap between germline ends came to 7 bases. This CDR3 is built from 11 residues. CDR1 and CDR2 (germline): DFQATT, SNEGSKA (reference sequence).

The V call is TRBV7-2, the J call TRBJ2-1, with D perhaps TRBD1 (5 bases). CDR1 and CDR2 (germline): SGHTA, FQGNSA. The CDR3 spans 13 residues. Trimming shortened V by 3 bases and J by 4 bases, and 7 bases separated the two germline ends. The chain's CDR3 is CASSLTDYNEQFF. In DNA form, the CDR3 reads TGTGCCAGCAGCTTGACAGATTACAATGAGCAGTTCTTC.